Below, one TCR beta chain is given with its context. Its target is not known. These data come from a study of regulatory dendritic cells for organ transplantation. Study-level results: Naive T cells showed high diversity, memory cells less, memory CD8+ least.

Using immunoSEQ multiplex PCR, the repertoire was profiled, and TCRdb retains in-frame clones only, with some absent. The table lists 25,000 to 35,000 clones, about four fifths of them singletons. V gave up 3 bases and J gave up 7 bases; unmatched junction bases: 3. Germline V gene lookup returns CDR1 SGHTA and CDR2 FQGNSA. This CDR3 has 13 residues. The J gene is TRBJ2-1, the V gene TRBV7-2; 7 bases map to TRBD1. The sequence was obtained from a human donor in good health. Sequenced material: naive CD4+ T cells from blood. The subset is: CD45RA+ naive T cells. The CDR3 sequence is CASSFIQGNEQFF. CDR3 DNA: TGTGCCAGCAGCTTTATACAGGGGAATGAGCAGTTCTTC.